These 27 T cell receptor beta chains originate from one sample sequenced in a study of cytomegalovirus exposure and HLA in healthy donors. PCR used 60 Vbeta primers and 13 Jbeta primers. Clones were read by immunoSEQ multiplex PCR, and TCRdb kept only the in-frame ones, dropping some. Of approximately 130,000 clones in the sample, 8.5% to 9% are singletons; the top ten hold 5% to 6.5%. Sequences were obtained from PBMCs. Receptors originate from a woman in her forties in good health and CMV-seropositive.

The chain is built from TRBV5-1 and TRBJ2-7; TRBD1 is a possible D gene (6 bases). Per the germline V gene, CDR1 is SGHRS and CDR2 is YFSETQ. The CDR3 consists of 14 residues. The V end lost 3 bases, the J end lost 5 bases, and 15 bases lay between the germline ends. CDR3 region: CASSSIQGFHEQYF. The CDR3 nucleotides read TGCGCCAGCAGCTCCATACAGGGCTTTCACGAGCAGTACTTC.

This clone was seen more than once but under ten times. The rearrangement links TRBV6-1 to TRBJ2-1; maybe TRBD1 (5 bases). The CDR3 runs 15 residues. Trimming removed 2 bases at V and 2 bases at J, with 10 bases between. Germline V CDR1 and CDR2: MNHNS, SASEGT. CDR3: CASSELRQPYNEQFF. CDR3 sequence (DNA): TGTGCCAGCAGTGAATTGCGACAGCCCTACAATGAGCAGTTCTTC.

This clone was seen a few times. This chain uses TRBV10-3 with TRBJ2-5; the match to TRBD1 covers 7 bases. CDR3 size: 16 residues. The V and J ends lost 3 bases and 5 bases, in that order; junction bases with no gene match: 12. Per germline, CDR1 ENHRY and CDR2 SYGVKD. The CDR3 DNA sequence: TGTGCCATCAGTGATCGACAGGGCGGAGGTGCGGAGACCCAGTACTTC. As protein: CAISDRQGGGAETQYF.

This clone came up a few times. The chain links TRBV19 to TRBJ1-5, with 7 bases fitting TRBD1. The ends lost 6 bases at V and 5 bases at J; junction bases unmatched: 4. Germline-derived CDR1 and CDR2 are LNHDA and SQIVND (reference sequence). This CDR3 is built from 13 residues. Here the CDR3 DNA reads TGTGCCAGTAGAGGGACAGAGCATCAGCCCCAGCATTTT. It specifies CASRGTEHQPQHF.

There are a few counts of this clone. The rearrangement uses TRBV27 and TRBJ1-4; 8 bases map to TRBD1. This CDR3 is built from 15 residues. Germline CDR1 MNHEY, CDR2 SMNVEV (reference sequence). V lost 5 bases and J lost 7; bases outside the gene matches: 9. CDR3 bases: TGTGCCAGCAGTCCCAGGGGGCGGCGCGGTGAAAAACTGTTTTTT. Translation gives CASSPRGRRGEKLFF.

This chain joins TRBV6-1 and TRBJ1-1; D unresolved. Germline CDR1 is MNHNS and CDR2 is SASEGT. This CDR3 has 11 amino acids. V was pared by 2 bases and J by 10 bases, with 8 bases between. CDR3 amino acids: CASSEMSRAFF. The CDR3 DNA is TGTGCCAGCAGTGAAATGTCTAGAGCTTTCTTT.

The CDR3 sequence is CALNRRVSGDTQYF. The CDR3, as DNA: TGTGCCTTAAACCGCCGGGTGTCAGGGGATACGCAGTATTTT. The chain recombines TRBV30 with TRBJ2-3; the D gene is possibly TRBD1 (5 bases). V dropped 7 bases and J dropped 6 bases, with 20 bases sitting between them. In germline, CDR1 is GTSNPN, CDR2 SVGIG (reference sequence). The CDR3 loop spans 14 amino acids.

This clone was seen more than once but under ten times. The J gene is TRBJ2-5, the V gene TRBV4-1, with TRBD2 matching 8 bases. The CDR3 has 18 residues. Germline loops: CDR1 MGHRA, CDR2 YSYEKL. V gave up 2 bases and J gave up 6 bases; unmatched junction bases: 17. The CDR3 coding sequence is TGCGCCAGCAGCCAACATGATCGGTCAAGCGGGGGAACGAAGACCCAGTACTTC. It is translated as CASSQHDRSSGGTKTQYF.

This clone was picked up a small number of times. The J gene is TRBJ1-1, the V gene TRBV7-2; maybe TRBD1 (5 bases). The germline V and J ends were trimmed by 2 bases and 1 base, with 11 bases remaining between them. Germline V CDR1 and CDR2: SGHTA, FQGNSA. The length of the CDR3 is 15 residues. CDR3 amino acids: CASSLFPGKNTEAFF. The CDR3 DNA is TGTGCCAGCAGCTTATTTCCAGGGAAGAACACTGAAGCTTTCTTT.

This clone was seen a handful of times. The chain recombines TRBV2 with TRBJ1-5; D may be TRBD1 (6 bases). Trimming removed 2 bases from V and 2 bases from J, with 13 bases in between. The CDR3 is 16 amino acids. Germline CDR1 reads SNHLY; CDR2 reads FYNNEI. Written as DNA, the CDR3 is TGTGCCAGCAGTGAACGGGGGGGCCGGGGCAATCAGCCCCAGCATTTT. Its translation: CASSERGGRGNQPQHF.

A few counts support this clone. This chain uses TRBV6-1 with TRBJ2-7, with 12 bases aligning to TRBD1. The V gene's germline CDR1 is MNHNS and CDR2 SASEGT. With 3 bases clipped from V and 5 bases from J, the junction kept 5 bases outside the gene matches. The CDR3 length is 15 residues. The CDR3 loop reads CASSDRDRGLNEQYF. DNA of the CDR3: TGTGCCAGCAGTGACCGGGACAGGGGGCTGAACGAGCAGTACTTC.

The chain joins TRBV30 to TRBJ2-1; D is undetermined. The CDR3 spans 14 residues. Germline loops: CDR1 GTSNPN, CDR2 SVGIG (reference sequence). V was shortened by 2 bases and J by 4 bases, with 12 bases between the two germline ends. The CDR3 reads CAWSFARGYNEQFF. The CDR3 DNA reads as TGTGCCTGGAGTTTTGCTAGAGGATACAATGAGCAGTTCTTC.

This clone has a handful of counts. The chain combines TRBV18 with TRBJ1-5, with 11 bases identical to TRBD1. Germline lookup yields CDR1 KGHSH and CDR2 LQKENI. J was trimmed by 5 bases and V by 6 bases; bases with no gene match: 6. The CDR3 length is 15 residues. The CDR3 sequence: CASSGGTGGDQPQHF. The CDR3 bases are TGTGCCAGCTCCGGCGGGACAGGGGGGGATCAGCCCCAGCATTTT.

The CDR3 nucleotides read TGTGCCAGCAGCTTAAAGGCTGTTCGTCCTAGCGGGGGCCGGTACCAAGAGACCCAGTACTTC. Translation: CASSLKAVRPSGGRYQETQYF. V and J are TRBV7-3 and TRBJ2-5; 10 nucleotides agree with TRBD2. V shed 1 base, J shed 0 bases, and the junction held 17 bases outside the gene matches. Germline CDR1 reads SGHTA; CDR2 reads FQGTGA. The CDR3 totals 21 residues.

V and J are TRBV11-2 and TRBJ2-7; D unclear. V was trimmed by 2 bases and J by 3 bases, leaving 5 bases between them. There are 12 residues in the CDR3. Germline V gene lookup returns CDR1 SGHAT and CDR2 FQNNGV. The CDR3 reads CASSLSGYEQYF. As DNA, the CDR3 is TGTGCCAGCAGCTTATCGGGCTACGAGCAGTACTTC.

The V gene is TRBV5-1, the J gene TRBJ1-5; a weak D match, TRBD1 (6 bases). The V gene's germline CDR1 is SGHRS and CDR2 YFSETQ. V lost 2 bases to trimming and J lost 2 bases, with 14 bases between them. The CDR3 is 16 amino acids. CDR3 loop: CASSLVRDTGNQPQHF. In DNA, the CDR3 is TGCGCCAGCAGCTTAGTCCGGGACACTGGCAATCAGCCCCAGCATTTT.

This clone was picked up a small number of times. Because the CDR3 is missing its conserved closing phenylalanine or tryptophan, this is likely a read error. This sequence joins TRBV6-1 and TRBJ1-5; D possibly corresponds to TRBD1 (5 bases). There are 13 residues in the CDR3. V was cut by 1 base and J by 11 bases, with 12 bases left in between. Germline values: CDR1 MNHNS, CDR2 SASEGT. This chain's CDR3 is CASSEGGRVAQHL. CDR3 nucleotides: TGTGCCAGCAGTGAAGGGGGGAGGGTAGCCCAGCATCTT.

This chain connects TRBV15 to TRBJ2-3; tentative D call: TRBD1 (6 bases). Germline CDR1 is LNHNV and CDR2 is YYDKDF (reference sequence). The V end lost 8 bases, the J end lost 2 bases, and 8 bases lay between the germline ends. This CDR3 spans 12 amino acids. For the CDR3, the DNA is TGTGCCACCGGACAGTCCACAGATACGCAGTATTTT. Amino acids: CATGQSTDTQYF.

The table lists this clone with a few counts. The rearrangement uses TRBV7-2 and TRBJ1-2; 9 bases match TRBD1. This CDR3 has 13 amino acids. V was clipped by 6 bases and J by 4 bases; unmatched bases: 3. Germline V gives CDR1 SGHTA, CDR2 FQGNSA. This CDR3 reads CASRQGAAYGYTF. CDR3 nucleotide sequence: TGTGCCAGCAGACAGGGGGCAGCCTATGGCTACACCTTC.

The CDR3 loop is CASSLGSGANTGELFF. As DNA, the CDR3 is TGTGCCAGCAGCTTAGGGAGCGGGGCTAACACCGGGGAGCTGTTTTTT. The chain links TRBV11-2 to TRBJ2-2, with 7 bases fitting TRBD2. The germline gives CDR1 SGHAT, CDR2 FQNNGV. V dropped 1 base and J dropped 2; count of bases not matched to a gene: 4. The CDR3 runs to 16 residues.

This chain connects TRBV18 to TRBJ1-1, with D maybe TRBD1 (6 bases). The CDR3 extends over 15 amino acids. Germline V gene data show CDR1 as KGHSH and CDR2 as LQKENI. Trimming took 0 bases from V and 3 from J, leaving 11 bases between them. The CDR3: CASSPPQGIDTEAFF. In DNA form, the CDR3 reads TGTGCCAGCTCACCACCGCAGGGGATTGACACTGAAGCTTTCTTT. Full variable domain (missing parts from reference TRBV18 and TRBJ1-1): NAGVMQNPRHLVRRRGQEARLRCSPMKGHSHVYWYRQLPEEGLKFMVYLQKENIIDESGMPKERFSAEFPKEGPSILRIQQVVRGDSAAYFCASSPPQGIDTEAFFGQGTRLTVV.

This clone was counted only a few times. The V gene is TRBV5-1, the J gene TRBJ1-2; 8 nucleotides line up with TRBD1. CDR1 is SGHRS and CDR2 is YFSETQ in the germline V gene. The V segment lost 0 bases and the J segment 5 bases; nucleotides outside the gene matches: 6. CDR3 size: 15 residues. Here the CDR3 reads CASSLEQGAKYGYTF. The CDR3 DNA sequence: TGCGCCAGCAGCTTGGAGCAGGGGGCAAAATATGGCTACACCTTC.

This clone was seen a handful of times. This rearrangement joins TRBV29-1 to TRBJ2-7, with D possibly being TRBD1 (5 bases). V was clipped by 4 bases and J by 6 bases, with 13 bases between them. This CDR3 contains 12 residues. Per germline, CDR1 SQVTM and CDR2 ANQGSEA. The CDR3 here is CSVAAGLSEQYF. Written as DNA, the CDR3 is TGCAGCGTTGCGGCAGGGCTTAGCGAGCAGTACTTC.

The chain uses TRBV11-1 and TRBJ1-2, with TRBD1 identical over 9 bases. The germline CDR1 and CDR2 sequences are SGHAT and FQDESV (reference sequence). Unmatched junction bases numbered 5, after V lost 3 bases and J lost 3 bases. The length of the CDR3 is 15 residues. The DNA of the CDR3 is TGTGCCAGCAGCTTCGACAGGGGGTTGGACTATGGCTACACCTTC. This gives the protein CASSFDRGLDYGYTF.

The chain carries TRBV4-1 and TRBJ1-1; D gene uncertain. Germline V gene lookup returns CDR1 MGHRA and CDR2 YSYEKL. The CDR3 has 17 residues. Trimming removed 0 bases from V and 0 bases from J, with 14 bases in between. CDR3 in amino acids: CASSQERVRALNTEAFF. The CDR3 DNA reads TGCGCCAGCAGCCAAGAGAGGGTAAGGGCTCTGAACACTGAAGCTTTCTTT.

The chain links TRBV9 to TRBJ2-7; tentatively, D is TRBD2 (6 bases). V lost 4 bases, J lost 0 bases, and 14 bases lay in between. Germline-derived CDR1 and CDR2 are SGDLS and YYNGEE. The CDR3 extends over 15 amino acids. The CDR3 coding sequence is TGTGCCAGCAGCCAAACAGCGGGCGGCTCCTACGAGCAGTACTTC. This encodes CASSQTAGGSYEQYF.

The rearrangement links TRBV18 to TRBJ1-2, with D hard to call. Germline CDR1 KGHSH, CDR2 LQKENI. The CDR3 loop spans 15 amino acids. Trimming shortened V by 3 bases and J by 4 bases, and 15 bases separated the two germline ends. CDR3 sequence: CASSPGAKNFYGYTF. The CDR3 DNA reads as TGTGCCAGCTCACCGGGAGCCAAGAACTTCTATGGCTACACCTTC.